Here is one TCR beta chain with its context. No antigen is known for it. Clones were sequenced by immunoSEQ multiplex PCR, and TCRdb holds only the in-frame ones, with some missing. The sample includes under 150,000 clones, approximately 87% seen only once; the top ten take 1.5% to 2%. The data stem from a study of T cell responses to AZD1222 COVID-19 vaccine. Study results and caveats: Among vaccine-associated CD4 TCRs, coverage spanned spike, with dominance at 160-218 and 743-854. It should be noted that donors were predominantly white British and more often female, and clonal diversity was possibly underestimated.

Per germline, CDR1 LGHDT and CDR2 YNNKEL (reference sequence). The CDR3 length is 14 residues. V lost 0 bases and J lost 13, with 15 bases in between. The rearrangement joins TRBV3-1 (or the pseudogene TRBV3-2) to TRBJ1-4; D is ambiguous. Sequencing used peripheral blood, obtained 28 days after the second AZD1222 dose. The TCR was taken from an adult who received the AZD1222 COVID-19 vaccine. Here the CDR3 DNA reads TGTGCCAGCAGCCAAGATGACCAACATTCGGCACTGTTTTTT. Protein sequence: CASSQDDQHSALFF.